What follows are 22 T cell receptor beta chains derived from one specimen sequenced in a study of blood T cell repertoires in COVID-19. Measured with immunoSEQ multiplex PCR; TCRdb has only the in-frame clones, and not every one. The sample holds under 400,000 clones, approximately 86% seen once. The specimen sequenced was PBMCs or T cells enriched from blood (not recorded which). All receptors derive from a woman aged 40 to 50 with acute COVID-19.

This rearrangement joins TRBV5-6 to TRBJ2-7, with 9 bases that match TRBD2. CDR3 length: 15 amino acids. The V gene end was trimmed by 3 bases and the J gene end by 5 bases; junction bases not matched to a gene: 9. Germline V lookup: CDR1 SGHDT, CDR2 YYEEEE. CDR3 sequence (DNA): TGTGCCAGCAGCTCCCTAGCGGGGAAAAAGGACGAGCAGTACTTC. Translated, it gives CASSSLAGKKDEQYF.

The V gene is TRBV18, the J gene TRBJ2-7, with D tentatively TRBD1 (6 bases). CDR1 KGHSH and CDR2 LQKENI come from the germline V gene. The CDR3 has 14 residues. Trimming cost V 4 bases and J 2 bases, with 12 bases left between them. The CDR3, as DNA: TGTGCCAGCTCACATAAGGACAGTACCTACGAGCAGTACTTC. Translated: CASSHKDSTYEQYF.

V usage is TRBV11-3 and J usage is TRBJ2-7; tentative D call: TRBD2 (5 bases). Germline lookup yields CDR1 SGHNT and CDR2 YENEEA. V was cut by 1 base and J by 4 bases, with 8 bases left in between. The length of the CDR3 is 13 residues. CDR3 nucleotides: TGTGCCAGCAGCTTAGGTGGAGGTTACGAGCAGTACTTC. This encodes CASSLGGGYEQYF.

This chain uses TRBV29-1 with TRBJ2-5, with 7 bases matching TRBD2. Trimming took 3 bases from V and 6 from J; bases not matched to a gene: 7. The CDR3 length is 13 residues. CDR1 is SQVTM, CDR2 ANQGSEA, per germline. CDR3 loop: CSVDRSGGKTQYF. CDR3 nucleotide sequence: TGCAGCGTTGACAGGTCGGGGGGAAAGACCCAGTACTTC. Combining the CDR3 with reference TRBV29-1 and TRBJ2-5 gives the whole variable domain SAVISQKPSRDICQRGTSLTIQCQVDSQVTMMFWYRQQPGQSLTLIATANQGSEATYESGFVIDKFPISRPNLTFSTLTVSNMSPEDSSIYLCSVDRSGGKTQYFGPGTRLLVL.

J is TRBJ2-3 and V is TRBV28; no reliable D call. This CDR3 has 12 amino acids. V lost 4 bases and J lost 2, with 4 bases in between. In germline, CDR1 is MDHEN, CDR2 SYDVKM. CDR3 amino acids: CASSSYTDTQYF. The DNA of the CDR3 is TGTGCCAGCAGTTCCTACACAGATACGCAGTATTTT.

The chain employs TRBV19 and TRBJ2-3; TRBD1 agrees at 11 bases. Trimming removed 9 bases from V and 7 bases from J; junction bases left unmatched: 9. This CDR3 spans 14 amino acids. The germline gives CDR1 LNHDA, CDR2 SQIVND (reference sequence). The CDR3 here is CASLGQGAPNTQYF. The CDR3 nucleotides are TGTGCCAGCCTCGGACAGGGGGCGCCGAATACGCAGTATTTT.

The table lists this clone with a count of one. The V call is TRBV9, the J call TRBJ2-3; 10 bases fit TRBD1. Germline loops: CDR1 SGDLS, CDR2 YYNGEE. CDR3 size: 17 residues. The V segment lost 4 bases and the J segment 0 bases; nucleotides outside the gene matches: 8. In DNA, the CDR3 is TGTGCCAGCAGCCGGGACAGGGGTCGAGGCAGCACAGATACGCAGTATTTT. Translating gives CASSRDRGRGSTDTQYF.

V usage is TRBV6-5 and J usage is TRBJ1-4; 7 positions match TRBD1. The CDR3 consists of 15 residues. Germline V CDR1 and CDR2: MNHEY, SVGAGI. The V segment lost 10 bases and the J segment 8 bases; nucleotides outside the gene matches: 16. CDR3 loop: CATKTLGGAGEKLFF. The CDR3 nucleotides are TGTGCCACCAAAACTTTAGGGGGCGCCGGGGAAAAACTGTTTTTT.

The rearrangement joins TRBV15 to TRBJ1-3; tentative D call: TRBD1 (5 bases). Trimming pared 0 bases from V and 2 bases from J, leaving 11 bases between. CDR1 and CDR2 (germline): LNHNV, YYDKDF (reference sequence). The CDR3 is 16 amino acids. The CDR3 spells CATSRDLAGTGNTIYF. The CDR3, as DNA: TGTGCCACCAGCAGAGATTTGGCAGGGACTGGAAACACCATATATTTT.

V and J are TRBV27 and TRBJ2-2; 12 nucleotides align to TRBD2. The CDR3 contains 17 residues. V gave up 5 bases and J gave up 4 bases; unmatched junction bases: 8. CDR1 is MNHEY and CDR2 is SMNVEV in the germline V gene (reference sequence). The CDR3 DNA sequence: TGTGCCAGCAGTATACGACTAGCGGGAGTGGGCACCGGGGAGCTGTTTTTT. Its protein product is CASSIRLAGVGTGELFF.

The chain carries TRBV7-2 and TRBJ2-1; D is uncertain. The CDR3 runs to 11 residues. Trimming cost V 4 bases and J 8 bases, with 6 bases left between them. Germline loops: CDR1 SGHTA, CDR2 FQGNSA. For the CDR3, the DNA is TGTGCCAGCAGCTCTCGAGATGAGCAGTTCTTC. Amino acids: CASSSRDEQFF.

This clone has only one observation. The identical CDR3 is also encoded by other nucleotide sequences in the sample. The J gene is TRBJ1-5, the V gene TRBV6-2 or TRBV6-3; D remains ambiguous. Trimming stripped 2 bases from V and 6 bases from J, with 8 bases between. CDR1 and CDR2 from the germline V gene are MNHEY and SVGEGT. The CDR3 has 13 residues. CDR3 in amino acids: CASSYGGTQPQHF. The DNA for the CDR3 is TGTGCCAGCAGTTACGGTGGCACTCAGCCCCAGCATTTT.

This CDR3 is CASSEDSFYGYTF. The CDR3 bases are TGTGCCAGCAGTGAGGACAGTTTCTATGGCTACACCTTC. J is TRBJ1-2 and V is TRBV2; possible D gene TRBD1, 6 bases. Germline CDR1 SNHLY, CDR2 FYNNEI. The CDR3 consists of 13 residues. The ends were cut back, 3 bases at V and 4 bases at J, with 9 bases in the middle.

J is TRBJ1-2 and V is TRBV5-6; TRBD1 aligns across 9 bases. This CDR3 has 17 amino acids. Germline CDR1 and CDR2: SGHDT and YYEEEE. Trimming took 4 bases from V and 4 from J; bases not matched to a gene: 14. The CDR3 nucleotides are TGTGCCAGCAGCCCCTATAACCCAATGGACAGGGGCTATGGCTACACCTTC. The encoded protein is CASSPYNPMDRGYGYTF.

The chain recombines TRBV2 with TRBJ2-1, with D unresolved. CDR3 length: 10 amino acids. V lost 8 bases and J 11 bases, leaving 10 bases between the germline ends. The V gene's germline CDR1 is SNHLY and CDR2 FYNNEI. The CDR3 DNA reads TGTGCCAGCGGAGTAGACCAGCAGTTCTTC. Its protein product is CASGVDQQFF.

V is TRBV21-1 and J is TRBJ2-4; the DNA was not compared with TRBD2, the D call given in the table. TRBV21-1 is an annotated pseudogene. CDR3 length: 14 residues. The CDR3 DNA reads TGTGCCAGCAGCAACGGGGGAAGCAAAAACATTCAGTACTTC. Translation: CASSNGGSKNIQYF.

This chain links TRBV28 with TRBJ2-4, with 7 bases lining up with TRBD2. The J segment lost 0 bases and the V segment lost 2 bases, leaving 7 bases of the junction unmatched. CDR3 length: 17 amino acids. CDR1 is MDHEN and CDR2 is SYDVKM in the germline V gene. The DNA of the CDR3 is TGTGCCAGCAGTTTAGGGGGGACTAACCTAGCCAAAAACATTCAGTACTTC. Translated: CASSLGGTNLAKNIQYF.

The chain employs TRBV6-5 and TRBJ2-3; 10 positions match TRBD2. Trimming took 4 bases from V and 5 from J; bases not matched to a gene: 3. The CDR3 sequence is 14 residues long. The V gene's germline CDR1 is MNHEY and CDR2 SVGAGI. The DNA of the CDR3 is TGTGCCAGCAGTTTAGCGGGGGGAGGAGATACGCAGTATTTT. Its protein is CASSLAGGGDTQYF.

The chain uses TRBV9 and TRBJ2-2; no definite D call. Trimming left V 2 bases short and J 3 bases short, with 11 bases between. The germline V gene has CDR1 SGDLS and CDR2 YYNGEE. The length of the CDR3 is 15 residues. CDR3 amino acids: CASSVDGIDTGELFF. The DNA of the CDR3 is TGTGCCAGCAGCGTTGATGGTATAGACACCGGGGAGCTGTTTTTT.

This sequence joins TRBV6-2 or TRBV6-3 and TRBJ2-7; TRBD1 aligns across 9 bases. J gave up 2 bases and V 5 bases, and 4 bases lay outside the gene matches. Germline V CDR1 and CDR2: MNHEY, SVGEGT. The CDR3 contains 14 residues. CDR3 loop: CASSGQGRTYEQYF. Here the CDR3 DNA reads TGTGCCAGCAGTGGACAGGGGCGTACCTACGAGCAGTACTTC.

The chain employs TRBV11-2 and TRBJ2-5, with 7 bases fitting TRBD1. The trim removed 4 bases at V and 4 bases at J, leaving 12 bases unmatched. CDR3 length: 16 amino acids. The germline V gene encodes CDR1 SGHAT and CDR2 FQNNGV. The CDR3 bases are TGTGCCAGCAGCTCCATTCAGACAGGGAACGGAGAGACCCAGTACTTC. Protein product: CASSSIQTGNGETQYF. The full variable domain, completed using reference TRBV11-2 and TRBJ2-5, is EAGVAQSPRYKIIEKRQSVAFWCNPISGHATLYWYQQILGQGPKLLIQFQNNGVVDDSQLPKDRFSAERLKGVDSTLKIQPAKLEDSAVYLCASSSIQTGNGETQYFGPGTRLLVL.

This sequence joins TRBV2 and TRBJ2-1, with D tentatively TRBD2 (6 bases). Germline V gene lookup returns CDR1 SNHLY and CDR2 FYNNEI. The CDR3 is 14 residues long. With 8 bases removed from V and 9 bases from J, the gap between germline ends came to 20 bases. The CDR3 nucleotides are TGTGCCAGCGGGGACTCTCCGTTTTGGGGTGAGCAGTTCTTC. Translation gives CASGDSPFWGEQFF.